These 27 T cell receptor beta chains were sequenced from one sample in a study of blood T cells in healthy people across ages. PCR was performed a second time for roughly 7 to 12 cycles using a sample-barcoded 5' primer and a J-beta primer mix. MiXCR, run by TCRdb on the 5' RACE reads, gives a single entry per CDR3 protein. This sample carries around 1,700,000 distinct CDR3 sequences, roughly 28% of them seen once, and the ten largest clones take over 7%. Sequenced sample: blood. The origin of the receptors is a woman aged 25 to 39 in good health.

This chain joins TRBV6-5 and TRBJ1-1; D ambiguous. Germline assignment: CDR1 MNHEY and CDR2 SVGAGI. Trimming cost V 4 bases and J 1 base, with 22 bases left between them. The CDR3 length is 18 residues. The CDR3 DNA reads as TGTGCCAGCAGTTTACTCCCTCTAAGAGACCGGGGGAACACTGAAGCTTTCTTT. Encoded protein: CASSLLPLRDRGNTEAFF.

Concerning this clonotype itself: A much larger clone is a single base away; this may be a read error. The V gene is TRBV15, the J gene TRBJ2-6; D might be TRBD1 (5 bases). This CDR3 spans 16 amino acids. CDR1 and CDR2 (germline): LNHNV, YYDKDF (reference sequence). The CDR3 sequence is CATSRFVSSGANALTF. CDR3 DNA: TGTGCCACCAGCAGATTCGTTAGCTCTGGGGCCAACGCCCTGACTTTC.

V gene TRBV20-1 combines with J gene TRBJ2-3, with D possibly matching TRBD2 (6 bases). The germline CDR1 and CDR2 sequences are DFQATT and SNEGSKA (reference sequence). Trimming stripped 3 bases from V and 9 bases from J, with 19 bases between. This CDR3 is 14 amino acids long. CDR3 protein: CSASRVRSGFTQYF. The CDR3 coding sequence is TGCAGTGCTAGTCGGGTACGGAGCGGGTTCACGCAGTATTTT.

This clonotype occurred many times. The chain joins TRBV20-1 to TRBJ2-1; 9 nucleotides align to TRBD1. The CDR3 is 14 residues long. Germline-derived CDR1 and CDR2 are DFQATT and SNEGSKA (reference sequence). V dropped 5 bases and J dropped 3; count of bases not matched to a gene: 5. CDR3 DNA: TGCAGTGCTCCGGGACAGGGACTCTACAATGAGCAGTTCTTC. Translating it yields CSAPGQGLYNEQFF.

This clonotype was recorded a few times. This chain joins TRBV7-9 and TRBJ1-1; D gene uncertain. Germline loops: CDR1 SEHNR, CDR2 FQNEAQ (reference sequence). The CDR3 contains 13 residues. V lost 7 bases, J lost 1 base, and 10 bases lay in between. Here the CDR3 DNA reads TGTGCCAGCACCCAGGACCCGAACACTGAAGCTTTCTTT. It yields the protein CASTQDPNTEAFF.

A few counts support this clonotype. CDR3 nucleotide sequence: TGTGCCAGCAGTGAGGATGTCTTTAACACTGAAGCTTTCTTT. Translation gives CASSEDVFNTEAFF. This chain uses TRBV6-5 with TRBJ1-1; no clear D. The germline V gene has CDR1 MNHEY and CDR2 SVGAGI. The CDR3 covers 14 residues. The V and J ends lost 5 bases and 2 bases respectively, with 12 bases between them.

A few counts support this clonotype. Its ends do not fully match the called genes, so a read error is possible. The CDR3 protein is CASSLRVGKEAQYF. In DNA, the CDR3 is TGTGCCAGCAGCTTACGGGTGGGGAAAGAGGCCCAGTACTTC. The chain employs TRBV7-9 and TRBJ2-5; no definite D call. The CDR3 extends over 14 amino acids. Germline lookup yields CDR1 SEHNR and CDR2 FQNEAQ (reference sequence).

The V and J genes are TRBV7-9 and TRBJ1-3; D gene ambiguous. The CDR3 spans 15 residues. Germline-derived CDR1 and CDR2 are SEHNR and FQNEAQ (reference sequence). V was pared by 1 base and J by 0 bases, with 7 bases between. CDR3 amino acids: CASSLGMNSGNTIYF. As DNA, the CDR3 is TGTGCCAGCAGCTTAGGGATGAACTCTGGAAACACCATATATTTT.

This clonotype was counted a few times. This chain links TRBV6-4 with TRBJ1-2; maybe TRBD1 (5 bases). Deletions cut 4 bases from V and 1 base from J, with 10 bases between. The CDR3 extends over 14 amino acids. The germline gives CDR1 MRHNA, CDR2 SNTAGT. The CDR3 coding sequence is TGTGCCAGCAGTGGGGACGGAGATAACTATGGCTACACCTTC. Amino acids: CASSGDGDNYGYTF.

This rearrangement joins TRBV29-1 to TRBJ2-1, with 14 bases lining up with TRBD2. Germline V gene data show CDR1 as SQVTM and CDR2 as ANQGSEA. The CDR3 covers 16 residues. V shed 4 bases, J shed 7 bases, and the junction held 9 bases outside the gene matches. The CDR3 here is CSVGGTSGSVANEQFF. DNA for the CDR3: TGCAGCGTTGGGGGGACTAGCGGGAGTGTTGCAAATGAGCAGTTCTTC.

CDR3 loop: CSVGLRQRRDYGYTF. In nucleotides, the CDR3 is TGCAGCGTTGGGTTACGGCAGAGAAGGGACTATGGCTACACCTTC. The rearrangement links TRBV29-1 to TRBJ1-2; D unclear. V shed 4 bases and J shed 3 bases, with 18 bases lying between them. In germline, CDR1 is SQVTM, CDR2 ANQGSEA. The CDR3 runs 15 residues.

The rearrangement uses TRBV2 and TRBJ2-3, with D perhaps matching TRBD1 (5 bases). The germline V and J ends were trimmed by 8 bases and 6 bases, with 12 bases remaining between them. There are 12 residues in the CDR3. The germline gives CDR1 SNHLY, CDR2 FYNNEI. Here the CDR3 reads CASGVSGDTQYF. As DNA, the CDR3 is TGTGCCAGCGGCGTGTCAGGGGATACGCAGTATTTT.

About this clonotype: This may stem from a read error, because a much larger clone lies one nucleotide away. CDR3: CAGRLGGNSYNEQFF. CDR3 bases: TGCGCCGGCAGATTAGGGGGTAACTCCTACAATGAGCAGTTCTTC. This chain uses TRBV5-1 with TRBJ2-1; perhaps TRBD1 as D (6 bases). The germline CDR1 and CDR2 sequences are SGHRS and YFSETQ. This CDR3 is built from 15 residues. The whole variable domain, filled in from reference TRBV5-1 and TRBJ2-1, reads KAGVTQTPRYLIKTRGQQVTLSCSPISGHRSVSWYQQTPGQGLQFLFEYFSETQRNKGNFPGRFSGRQFSNSRSEMNVSTLELGDSALYLCAGRLGGNSYNEQFFGPGTRLTVL.

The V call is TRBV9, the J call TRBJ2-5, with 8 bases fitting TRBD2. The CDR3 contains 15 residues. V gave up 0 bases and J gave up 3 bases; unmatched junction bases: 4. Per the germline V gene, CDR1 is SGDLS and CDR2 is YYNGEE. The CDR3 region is CASSVAYGGEETQYF. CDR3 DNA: TGTGCCAGCAGCGTAGCTTACGGGGGGGAAGAGACCCAGTACTTC. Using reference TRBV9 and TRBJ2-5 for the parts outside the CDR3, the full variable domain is DSGVTQTPKHLITATGQRVTLRCSPRSGDLSVYWYQQSLDQGLQFLIQYYNGEERAKGNILERFSAQQFPDLHSELNLSSLELGDSALYFCASSVAYGGEETQYFGPGTRLLVL.

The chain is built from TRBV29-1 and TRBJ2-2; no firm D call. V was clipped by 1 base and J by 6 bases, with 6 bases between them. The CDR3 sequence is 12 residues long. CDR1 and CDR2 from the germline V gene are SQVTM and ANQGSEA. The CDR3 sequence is CSVEAIPGELFF. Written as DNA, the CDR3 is TGCAGCGTTGAAGCGATCCCCGGGGAGCTGTTTTTT.

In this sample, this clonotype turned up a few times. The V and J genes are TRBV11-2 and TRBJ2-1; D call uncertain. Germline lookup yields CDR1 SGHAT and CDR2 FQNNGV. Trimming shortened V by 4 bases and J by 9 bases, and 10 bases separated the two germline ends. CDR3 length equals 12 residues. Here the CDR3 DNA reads TGTGCCAGCAGCTCGACTGTCCCTGAGCAGTTCTTC. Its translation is CASSSTVPEQFF.

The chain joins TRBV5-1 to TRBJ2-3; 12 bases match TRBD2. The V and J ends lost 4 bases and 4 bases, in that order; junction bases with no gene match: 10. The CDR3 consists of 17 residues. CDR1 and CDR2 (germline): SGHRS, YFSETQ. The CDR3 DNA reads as TGCGCCAGCAGCCCTAGCGGGAGGGCCAGGGTCGCAGATACGCAGTATTTT. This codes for CASSPSGRARVADTQYF.

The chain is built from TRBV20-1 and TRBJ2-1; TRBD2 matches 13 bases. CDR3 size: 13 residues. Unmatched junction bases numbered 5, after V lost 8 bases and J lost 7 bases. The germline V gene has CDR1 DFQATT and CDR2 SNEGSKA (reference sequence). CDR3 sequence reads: CSPLGLAGNEQFF. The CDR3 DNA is TGCAGTCCTTTGGGACTAGCGGGGAATGAGCAGTTCTTC.

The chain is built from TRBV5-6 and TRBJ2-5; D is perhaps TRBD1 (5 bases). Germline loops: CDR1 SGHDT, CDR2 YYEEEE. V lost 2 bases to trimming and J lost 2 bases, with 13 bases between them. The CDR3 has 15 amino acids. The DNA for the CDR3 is TGTGCCAGCAGCTTATTAGGGGCAGGGCAAGAGACCCAGTACTTC. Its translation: CASSLLGAGQETQYF. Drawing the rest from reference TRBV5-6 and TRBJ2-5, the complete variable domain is DAGVTQSPTHLIKTRGQQVTLRCSPKSGHDTVSWYQQALGQGPQFIFQYYEEEERQRGNFPDRFSGHQFPNYSSELNVNALLLGDSALYLCASSLLGAGQETQYFGPGTRLLVL.

The CDR3 nucleotides read TGCAGTGCCCGCGGCTCAAGCTCCTACGAGCAGTACTTC. Its protein is CSARGSSSYEQYF. The rearrangement links TRBV20-1 to TRBJ2-7; no clear D gene. V lost 6 bases and J 0 bases, leaving 12 bases between the germline ends. The CDR3 has 13 amino acids. CDR1 DFQATT and CDR2 SNEGSKA come from the germline V gene (reference sequence).

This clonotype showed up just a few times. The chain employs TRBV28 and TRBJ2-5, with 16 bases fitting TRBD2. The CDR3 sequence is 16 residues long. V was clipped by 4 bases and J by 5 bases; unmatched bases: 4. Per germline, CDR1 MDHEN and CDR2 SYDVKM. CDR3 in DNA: TGTGCCAGCAGTTCGTCGGGACTAGCGGGGGGGGAGACCCAGTACTTC. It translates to CASSSSGLAGGETQYF.

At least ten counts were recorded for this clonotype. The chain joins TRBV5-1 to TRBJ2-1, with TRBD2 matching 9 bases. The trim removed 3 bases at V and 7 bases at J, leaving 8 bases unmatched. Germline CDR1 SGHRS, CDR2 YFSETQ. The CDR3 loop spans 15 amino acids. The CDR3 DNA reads TGCGCCAGCAGCTGGGAGATAACTAGCGGGAATGAGCAGTTCTTC. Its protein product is CASSWEITSGNEQFF.

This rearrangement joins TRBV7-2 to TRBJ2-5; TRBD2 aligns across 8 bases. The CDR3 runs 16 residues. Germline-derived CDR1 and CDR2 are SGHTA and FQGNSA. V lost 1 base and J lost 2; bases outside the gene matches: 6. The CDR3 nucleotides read TGTGCCAGCAGCTTAGTCAGCACTAGCGGACAAGAGACCCAGTACTTC. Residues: CASSLVSTSGQETQYF.

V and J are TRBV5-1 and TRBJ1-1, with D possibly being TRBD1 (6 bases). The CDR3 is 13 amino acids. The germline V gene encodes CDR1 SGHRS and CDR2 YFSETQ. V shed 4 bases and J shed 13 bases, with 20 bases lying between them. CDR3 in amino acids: CASSLDWGLQVFF. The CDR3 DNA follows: TGCGCCAGCAGCCTGGATTGGGGGCTTCAAGTTTTCTTT.

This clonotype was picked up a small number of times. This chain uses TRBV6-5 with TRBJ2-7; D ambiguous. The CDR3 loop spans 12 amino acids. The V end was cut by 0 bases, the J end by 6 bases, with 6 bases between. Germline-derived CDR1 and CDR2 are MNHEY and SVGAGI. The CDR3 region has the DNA TGTGCCAGCAGTTACTCCGGGTTCGAGCAGTACTTC. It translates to CASSYSGFEQYF.

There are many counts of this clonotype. Written as DNA, the CDR3 is TGTGCCACCCCGGGACTAGCGATATCCTACGAGCAGTACTTC. This translates into CATPGLAISYEQYF. The rearrangement uses TRBV15 and TRBJ2-7, with TRBD2 identical over 10 bases. This CDR3 spans 14 amino acids. The germline V gene encodes CDR1 LNHNV and CDR2 YYDKDF (reference sequence). The trim removed 8 bases at V and 1 base at J, leaving 5 bases unmatched.

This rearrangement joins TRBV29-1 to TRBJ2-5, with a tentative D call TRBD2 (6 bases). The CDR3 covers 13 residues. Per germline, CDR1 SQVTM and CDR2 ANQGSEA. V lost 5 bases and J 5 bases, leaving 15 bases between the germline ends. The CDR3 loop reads CSVRPGTFETQYF. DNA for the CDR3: TGCAGCGTTCGGCCCGGGACTTTTGAGACCCAGTACTTC.